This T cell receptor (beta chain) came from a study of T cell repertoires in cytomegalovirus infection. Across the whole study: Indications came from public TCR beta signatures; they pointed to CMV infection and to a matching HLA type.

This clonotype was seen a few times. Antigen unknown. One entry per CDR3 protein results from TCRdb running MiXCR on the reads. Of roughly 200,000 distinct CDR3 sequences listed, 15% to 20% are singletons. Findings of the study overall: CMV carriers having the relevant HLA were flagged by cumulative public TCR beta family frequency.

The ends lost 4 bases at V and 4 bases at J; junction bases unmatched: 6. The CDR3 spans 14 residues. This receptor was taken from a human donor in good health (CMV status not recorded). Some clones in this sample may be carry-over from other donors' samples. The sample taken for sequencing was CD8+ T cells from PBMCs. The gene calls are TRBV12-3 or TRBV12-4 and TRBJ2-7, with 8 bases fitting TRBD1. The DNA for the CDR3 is TGTGCCAGCAGTTCCACGGACAGGGTATACGAGCAGTACTTC. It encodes CASSSTDRVYEQYF.